One and the same sample provided the 5 T cell receptor beta chains below, sequenced in a study of beta chain features in type 1 diabetes. Reverse transcribing all isolated RNA meant expressed TCRB transcripts were sequenced. Repertoires were generated with immunoSEQ multiplex PCR, while TCRdb's copy carries only in-frame clones and drops some. Of about 180,000 clones in the sample, 13% were seen once. Sequencing was done on a sample of central memory CD4+ T cells from blood. The receptor set was obtained from a woman aged 18-29 years in good health.

This clone was counted only a few times. The J gene is TRBJ2-5, the V gene TRBV7-6; 7 bases map to TRBD2. Per germline, CDR1 SGHVS and CDR2 FNYEAQ. The CDR3 consists of 14 residues. Trimming at V came to 3 bases and at J to 5 bases, leaving 6 bases not matched to a gene. The DNA for the CDR3 is TGTGCCAGCAGCTTCCCGGGAGGTGGGGAGACCCAGTACTTC. Its translation is CASSFPGGGETQYF.

The gene calls are TRBV19 and TRBJ1-1; the D gene is possibly TRBD1 (5 bases). Germline values: CDR1 LNHDA, CDR2 SQIVND (reference sequence). CDR3 length equals 11 residues. V was trimmed by 8 bases and J by 4 bases, leaving 8 bases between them. In nucleotides, the CDR3 is TGTGCCAGTGCACAGGCCACTGAAGCTTTCTTT. It codes for CASAQATEAFF.

This clone was seen once. This chain connects TRBV6-4 to TRBJ2-7, with D tentatively TRBD1 (5 bases). The length of the CDR3 is 11 residues. The V end lost 9 bases, the J end lost 1 base, and 7 bases lay between the germline ends. The germline gives CDR1 MRHNA, CDR2 SNTAGT. The DNA of the CDR3 is TGTGCCAGGGACATTTCCTACGAGCAGTACTTC. The encoded protein is CARDISYEQYF.

The chain uses TRBV28 and TRBJ2-7, with D possibly being TRBD1 (6 bases). This CDR3 has 14 residues. The V end was cut by 7 bases, the J end by 1 base, with 14 bases between. Germline V gives CDR1 MDHEN, CDR2 SYDVKM. The CDR3 DNA sequence: TGTGCCAGCATTCGGACAGCAACATCCTACGAGCAGTACTTC. The encoded protein is CASIRTATSYEQYF.

This clone was counted a few times. The CDR3 reads CASSERSGRDIQYF. DNA of the CDR3: TGTGCCAGCAGTGAAAGGAGCGGGAGAGACATTCAGTACTTC. The rearrangement uses TRBV2 and TRBJ2-4, with 8 bases matching TRBD2. The CDR3 is 14 amino acids. The trim removed 2 bases at V and 8 bases at J, leaving 5 bases unmatched. Germline V lookup: CDR1 SNHLY, CDR2 FYNNEI.